A selection of T cell receptor beta chains follows, all from one sample in a study of blood T cells in healthy people across ages. MiXCR was run by TCRdb on the 5' RACE reads, yielding one entry per CDR3 protein. The sample consists of under 750,000 distinct CDR3 sequences, roughly 43% of them appearing once. Sequencing was done on a sample of blood. The receptor source for this set is a man older than 75 in good health. Each CDR3 is given with its conserved first and last residue. The order of the fields is V gene, clone size, J gene, D gene, CDR3 DNA, CDR3 protein. The D gene is left open where the match is weak. Size is stated for part of the rows, as once, few or many counts, or as a class when the clone is expanded.

V gene: TRBV18
clone size: NA
J gene: TRBJ1-2
D gene: TRBD1
CDR3 DNA: TGTGCCAGCTCACCAGCAGGGGGCATGGGAAAATCTAACTATGGCTACACCTTC
CDR3 protein: CASSPAGGMGKSNYGYTF

V gene: TRBV7-9
clone size: NA
J gene: TRBJ2-7
D gene: TRBD1
CDR3 DNA: TGTGCCAGCAGCCTAGGACAGGGGGCGGCTTCGTCCTACAATGAGCAGTACTTC
CDR3 protein: CASSLGQGAASSYNEQYF

V gene: TRBV25-1
clone size: NA
J gene: TRBJ2-5
D gene: NA
CDR3 DNA: TGTGCCAGCAGTGAATTCGGGGGCGGAGAGACCCAGTACTTC
CDR3 protein: CASSEFGGGETQYF

V gene: TRBV20-1
clone size: once
J gene: TRBJ2-7
D gene: NA
CDR3 DNA: TGCAGTGCTAGGAGGGTCAGCTCCTACGAGCAGTACTTC
CDR3 protein: CSARRVSSYEQYF

V gene: TRBV9
clone size: NA
J gene: TRBJ2-3
D gene: TRBD2
CDR3 DNA: TGTGCCAGCAGCTCATTCCTGACTAGCGGGAGGAGCACAGATACGCAGTATTTT
CDR3 protein: CASSSFLTSGRSTDTQYF

V gene: TRBV2
clone size: few
J gene: TRBJ2-1
D gene: NA
CDR3 DNA: TGTGCCAGCGGGACGTTCAATGAGCAGTTCTTC
CDR3 protein: CASGTFNEQFF

V gene: TRBV20-1
clone size: NA
J gene: TRBJ1-2
D gene: NA
CDR3 DNA: TGCAGTGCTAGAGGAAGGGAGTCTGGCTACACCTTC
CDR3 protein: CSARGRESGYTF

V gene: TRBV20-1
clone size: NA
J gene: TRBJ2-4
D gene: NA
CDR3 DNA: TGCAGTGCTAGGGCCCAGGGCCCGAACATTCAGTACTTC
CDR3 protein: CSARAQGPNIQYF

V gene: TRBV20-1
clone size: NA
J gene: TRBJ1-2
D gene: NA
CDR3 DNA: TGCAGTGCGACCGCGGAGGGGCTCTATGGCTACACCTTC
CDR3 protein: CSATAEGLYGYTF

V gene: TRBV29-1
clone size: NA
J gene: TRBJ2-2
D gene: TRBD2
CDR3 DNA: TGCAGCGTGAGCGACGGGGGGACCGGGGAGCTGTTTTTT
CDR3 protein: CSVSDGGTGELFF

V gene: TRBV6-2/TRBV6-3
clone size: once
J gene: TRBJ2-7
D gene: NA
CDR3 DNA: TGTGCCAGCAGGGTCACTAATAGTGGTAGCTCCTACAATGAGCAGTACTTC
CDR3 protein: CASRVTNSGSSYNEQYF

V gene: TRBV5-1
clone size: many
J gene: TRBJ2-1
D gene: TRBD1
CDR3 DNA: TGCGCCAGCAGCCCAGGGGGCCGGGGCCTTCCCAATGAGCAGTTCTTC
CDR3 protein: CASSPGGRGLPNEQFF

V gene: TRBV7-2
clone size: few
J gene: TRBJ1-2
D gene: NA
CDR3 DNA: TGTGCCAGCAGCTTAGCGTTAAGTGGCTACACCTTC
CDR3 protein: CASSLALSGYTF

V gene: TRBV20-1
clone size: few
J gene: TRBJ2-4
D gene: NA
CDR3 DNA: TGCAGTGCTAGGGCCGGCAGAAAAAACATTCAGTACTTC
CDR3 protein: CSARAGRKNIQYF

V gene: TRBV5-1
clone size: NA
J gene: TRBJ2-3
D gene: NA
CDR3 DNA: TGCGCCAGCAGCTTGGGGGACACAAGAACAGATACGCAGTATTTT
CDR3 protein: CASSLGDTRTDTQYF

V gene: TRBV6-6
clone size: NA
J gene: TRBJ2-6
D gene: NA
CDR3 DNA: TGTGCCAGCAGTACGGCACAGGGTGTCTCTGGGGCCAACGTCCTGACTTTC
CDR3 protein: CASSTAQGVSGANVLTF

V gene: TRBV25-1
clone size: NA
J gene: TRBJ1-2
D gene: NA
CDR3 DNA: TGTGCCAGCTGGGCGGGGGAGGGCTATGGCTACACCTTC
CDR3 protein: CASWAGEGYGYTF

V gene: TRBV29-1
clone size: few
J gene: TRBJ1-2
D gene: TRBD1
CDR3 DNA: TGCAGCGTTGGGGGTCTGGGGACAGGGGGCTACTATGGCTACACCTTC
CDR3 protein: CSVGGLGTGGYYGYTF

V gene: TRBV6-2/TRBV6-3
clone size: NA
J gene: TRBJ2-7
D gene: TRBD1
CDR3 DNA: TGTGCCAGCAGGGGACAGGGTGGAACCTACGAGCAGTACTTC
CDR3 protein: CASRGQGGTYEQYF

V gene: TRBV7-2
clone size: NA
J gene: TRBJ2-7
D gene: NA
CDR3 DNA: TGTGCCAGCAGCGTAGTGGAATGGAGCGAGCAGTACTTC
CDR3 protein: CASSVVEWSEQYF

V gene: TRBV18
clone size: NA
J gene: TRBJ2-5
D gene: TRBD2
CDR3 DNA: TGTGCTAGCTCACCACCGCTAGCGGGGGTGAAACAAGAGACCCAGTACTTC
CDR3 protein: CASSPPLAGVKQETQYF

V gene: TRBV6-6
clone size: NA
J gene: TRBJ1-2
D gene: NA
CDR3 DNA: TGTGCCGGCAGTTACGGGGGGTTCTATGGCTACACCTTC
CDR3 protein: CAGSYGGFYGYTF

V gene: TRBV7-8
clone size: NA
J gene: TRBJ2-6
D gene: TRBD1
CDR3 DNA: TGTGCCAGCAGCTTAAGACAGGGGTCCCTCTCTGGGGCCAACGTCCTGACTTTC
CDR3 protein: CASSLRQGSLSGANVLTF

V gene: TRBV7-9
clone size: NA
J gene: TRBJ2-5
D gene: NA
CDR3 DNA: TGTGCCAGCAGCTCCCGGAACCAAGAGACCCAGTACTTC
CDR3 protein: CASSSRNQETQYF

V gene: TRBV10-3
clone size: once
J gene: TRBJ2-1
D gene: NA
CDR3 DNA: TGTGCCATCAGCCAGGGGAGGCGGGCGGATGAGCAGTTCTTC
CDR3 protein: CAISQGRRADEQFF

V gene: TRBV20-1
clone size: once
J gene: TRBJ2-3
D gene: TRBD1
CDR3 DNA: TGCAGTGCTAACAACCCCGGGACAGGGGGCGTGGATACGCAGTATTTT
CDR3 protein: CSANNPGTGGVDTQYF

V gene: TRBV6-2/TRBV6-3
clone size: few
J gene: TRBJ2-3
D gene: TRBD2
CDR3 DNA: TGTGCCAGCAGTTACGATCTAGCGGGAGTTCTAGATACGCAGTATTTT
CDR3 protein: CASSYDLAGVLDTQYF

V gene: TRBV28
clone size: few
J gene: TRBJ1-2
D gene: TRBD1
CDR3 DNA: TGTGCCAGCAGTCAGACAGGGTTTGGGGGCTACACCTTC
CDR3 protein: CASSQTGFGGYTF

V gene: TRBV4-3
clone size: NA
J gene: TRBJ1-2
D gene: NA
CDR3 DNA: TGCGCCAGCAGCCAACTCCGGGGAGCCAACTATGGCTACACCTTC
CDR3 protein: CASSQLRGANYGYTF

V gene: TRBV7-2
clone size: NA
J gene: TRBJ2-1
D gene: NA
CDR3 DNA: TGTGCCAGCAGCTTAGTGGCTAGCGCTGGGCAGTTCTTC
CDR3 protein: CASSLVASAGQFF

V gene: TRBV20-1
clone size: NA
J gene: TRBJ1-5
D gene: TRBD1
CDR3 DNA: TGCAGTGCTAGGAGACAGGGAGGGTTGAGCAATCAGCCCCAGCATTTT
CDR3 protein: CSARRQGGLSNQPQHF

V gene: TRBV20-1
clone size: NA
J gene: TRBJ2-1
D gene: TRBD2
CDR3 DNA: TGCAGTGCTCCTCGGGCCGGGTCGGGAGGTGAGCAGTTCTTC
CDR3 protein: CSAPRAGSGGEQFF

V gene: TRBV9
clone size: few
J gene: TRBJ1-2
D gene: TRBD1
CDR3 DNA: TGTGCCAGCAGCGTTGGTCCAGGGGGGTATGGCTACACCTTC
CDR3 protein: CASSVGPGGYGYTF

V gene: TRBV20-1
clone size: NA
J gene: TRBJ2-5
D gene: NA
CDR3 DNA: TGCAGTGCTAGATGGAGGGGACAAGAGACCCAGTACTTC
CDR3 protein: CSARWRGQETQYF

V gene: TRBV20-1
clone size: NA
J gene: TRBJ2-7
D gene: TRBD1
CDR3 DNA: TGCAGTGCGACACAGGGGGCGCGTCACGAGCAGTACTTC
CDR3 protein: CSATQGARHEQYF

V gene: TRBV10-1
clone size: NA
J gene: TRBJ2-3
D gene: TRBD1
CDR3 DNA: TGCGCCCTCAGGGGGATCCGGTTCGGGGATACGCAGTATTTT
CDR3 protein: CALRGIRFGDTQYF

V gene: TRBV29-1
clone size: many
J gene: TRBJ1-2
D gene: NA
CDR3 DNA: TGCAGCGCCCCATCCGGGCGCGGCTACACCTTC
CDR3 protein: CSAPSGRGYTF

V gene: TRBV20-1
clone size: many
J gene: TRBJ2-3
D gene: NA
CDR3 DNA: TGCAGTGGACTCCCCCTGGCAACAGATACGCAGTATTTT
CDR3 protein: CSGLPLATDTQYF

V gene: TRBV7-2
clone size: few
J gene: TRBJ1-4
D gene: NA
CDR3 DNA: TGTGCCAGCAGCTCTGAGGGCTTATTTAGTGAAAAACTGTTTTTT
CDR3 protein: CASSSEGLFSEKLFF

V gene: TRBV7-9
clone size: NA
J gene: TRBJ2-5
D gene: TRBD2
CDR3 DNA: TGTGCCAGCAGCTTAGGGGCTAGCGGGAAAGAGACCCAGTACTTC
CDR3 protein: CASSLGASGKETQYF

V gene: TRBV10-2
clone size: NA
J gene: TRBJ2-1
D gene: NA
CDR3 DNA: TGCGTCAGCAGTGCCAACGCCGGTGAGCAGTTCTTC
CDR3 protein: CVSSANAGEQFF

V gene: TRBV6-2/TRBV6-3
clone size: few
J gene: TRBJ2-7
D gene: TRBD2
CDR3 DNA: TGTGCCAGCAGTTACCCCGGGGTAGCGGGAGCCTACGAGCAGTACTTC
CDR3 protein: CASSYPGVAGAYEQYF

V gene: TRBV4-1
clone size: NA
J gene: TRBJ2-3
D gene: TRBD2
CDR3 DNA: TGCGCCAGCAGCCAAGATGCGGGGGTGGATAGCACAGATACGCAGTATTTT
CDR3 protein: CASSQDAGVDSTDTQYF

V gene: TRBV10-3
clone size: NA
J gene: TRBJ2-7
D gene: NA
CDR3 DNA: TGTGCCATCAGTGGTAGTACCCGGGAGTCCTACGAGCAGTACTTC
CDR3 protein: CAISGSTRESYEQYF